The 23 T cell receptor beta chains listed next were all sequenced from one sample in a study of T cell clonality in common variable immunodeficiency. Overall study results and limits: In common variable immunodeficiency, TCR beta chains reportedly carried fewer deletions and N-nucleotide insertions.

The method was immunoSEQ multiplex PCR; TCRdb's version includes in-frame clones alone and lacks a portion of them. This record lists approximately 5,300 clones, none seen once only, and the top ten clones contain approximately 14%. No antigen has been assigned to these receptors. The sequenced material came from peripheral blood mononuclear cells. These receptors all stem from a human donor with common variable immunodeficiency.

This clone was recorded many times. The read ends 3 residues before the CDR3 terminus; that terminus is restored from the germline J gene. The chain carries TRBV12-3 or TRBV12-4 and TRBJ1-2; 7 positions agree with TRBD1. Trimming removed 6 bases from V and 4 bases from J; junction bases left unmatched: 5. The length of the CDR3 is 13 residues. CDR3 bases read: TGTGCCAGCAGGACCGGGACAGCCTATGGC. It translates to CASRTGTAYG. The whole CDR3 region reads CASRTGTAYGYTF.

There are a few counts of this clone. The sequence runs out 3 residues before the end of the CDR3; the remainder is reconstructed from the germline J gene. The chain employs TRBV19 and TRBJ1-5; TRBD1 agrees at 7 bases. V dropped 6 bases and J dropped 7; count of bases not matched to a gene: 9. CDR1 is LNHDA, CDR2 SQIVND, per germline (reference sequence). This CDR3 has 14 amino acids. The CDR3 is CASRDGQEHQPQHF. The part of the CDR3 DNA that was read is TGTGCCAGTAGAGACGGACAGGAACACCAGCCC.

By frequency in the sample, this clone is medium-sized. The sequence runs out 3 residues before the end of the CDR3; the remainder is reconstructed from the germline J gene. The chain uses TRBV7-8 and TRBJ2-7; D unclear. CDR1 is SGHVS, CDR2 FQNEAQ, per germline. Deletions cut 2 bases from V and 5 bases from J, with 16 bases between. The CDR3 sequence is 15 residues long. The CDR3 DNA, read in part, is TGTGCCAGCAGCTTATACACCAAAAGTGTCGACGAG. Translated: CASSLYTKSVDE. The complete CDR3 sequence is CASSLYTKSVDEQYF.

This CDR3 is CASSIGRATEAFF. Incomplete CDR3 DNA: TGTGCCAGTAGTATAGGCAGGGCCACTGAA. V and J are TRBV19 and TRBJ1-1, with a tentative D call TRBD1 (5 bases). The CDR3 is cut off 3 residues early in the read; its end comes from the germline J gene. Germline V gene sequence: CDR1 LNHDA, CDR2 SQIVND (reference sequence). This CDR3 comprises 13 residues. Trimming took 1 base from V and 4 from J, leaving 7 bases between them.

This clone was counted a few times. The CDR3: CASSLALSNTEAFF. The covered CDR3 bases are TGTGCCAGCAGCTTAGCTCTCTCGAACACTGAA. The genes are TRBV7-2 and TRBJ1-1; D uncertain. The read comes to an end 3 residues before the CDR3 does, leaving the germline J gene to fill in the end. CDR1 and CDR2 (germline): SGHTA, FQGNSA. CDR3 length: 14 residues. With 0 bases removed from V and 1 base from J, the gap between germline ends came to 6 bases. Filled out from reference TRBV7-2 and TRBJ1-1, the complete variable domain reads GAGVSQSPSNKVTEKGKDVELRCDPISGHTALYWYRQSLGQGLEFLIYFQGNSAPDKSGLPSDRFSAERTGGSVSTLTIQRTQQEDSAVYLCASSLALSNTEAFFGQGTRLTVV.

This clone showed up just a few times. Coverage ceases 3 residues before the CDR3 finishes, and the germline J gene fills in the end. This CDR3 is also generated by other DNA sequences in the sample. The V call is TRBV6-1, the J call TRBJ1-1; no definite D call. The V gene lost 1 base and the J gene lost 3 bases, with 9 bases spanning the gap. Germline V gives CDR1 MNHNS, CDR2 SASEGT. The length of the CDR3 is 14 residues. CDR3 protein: CASSEDRGDTEAFF. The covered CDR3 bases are TGTGCCAGCAGTGAAGACCGCGGGGACACTGAA.

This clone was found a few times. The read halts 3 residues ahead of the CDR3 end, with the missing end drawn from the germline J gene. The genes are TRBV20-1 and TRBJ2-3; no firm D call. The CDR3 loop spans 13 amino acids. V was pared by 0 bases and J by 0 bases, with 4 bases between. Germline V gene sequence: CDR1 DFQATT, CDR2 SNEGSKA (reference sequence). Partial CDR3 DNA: TGCAGTGCTAGAGAGTCAAGCACAGATACG. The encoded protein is CSARESSTDT. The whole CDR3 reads CSARESSTDTQYF.

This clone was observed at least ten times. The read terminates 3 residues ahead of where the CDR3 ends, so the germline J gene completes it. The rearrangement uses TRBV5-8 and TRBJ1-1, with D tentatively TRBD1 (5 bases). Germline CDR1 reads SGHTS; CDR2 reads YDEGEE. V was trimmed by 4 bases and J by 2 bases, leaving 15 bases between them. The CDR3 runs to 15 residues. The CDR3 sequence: CASSAWTWINTEAFF. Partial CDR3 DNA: TGTGCCAGCAGCGCGTGGACATGGATAAACACTGAA.

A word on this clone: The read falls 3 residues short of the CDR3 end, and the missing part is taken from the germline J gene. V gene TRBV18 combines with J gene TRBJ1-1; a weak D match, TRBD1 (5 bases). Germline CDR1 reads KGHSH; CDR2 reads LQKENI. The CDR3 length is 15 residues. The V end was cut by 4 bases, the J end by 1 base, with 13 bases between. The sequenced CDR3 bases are TGTGCCAGCTCACGGGGCGGCGGAAGGAACACTGAA. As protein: CASSRGGGRNTE. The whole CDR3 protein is CASSRGGGRNTEAFF.

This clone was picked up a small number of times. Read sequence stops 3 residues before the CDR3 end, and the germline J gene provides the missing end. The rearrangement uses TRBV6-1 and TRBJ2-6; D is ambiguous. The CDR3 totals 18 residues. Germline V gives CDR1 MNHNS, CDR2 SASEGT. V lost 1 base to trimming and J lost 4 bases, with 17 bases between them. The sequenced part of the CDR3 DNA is TGTGCCAGCAGTGAAGACTTGCCAGGTCTAATAGGGGCCAACGTC. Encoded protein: CASSEDLPGLIGANV. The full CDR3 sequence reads CASSEDLPGLIGANVLTF.

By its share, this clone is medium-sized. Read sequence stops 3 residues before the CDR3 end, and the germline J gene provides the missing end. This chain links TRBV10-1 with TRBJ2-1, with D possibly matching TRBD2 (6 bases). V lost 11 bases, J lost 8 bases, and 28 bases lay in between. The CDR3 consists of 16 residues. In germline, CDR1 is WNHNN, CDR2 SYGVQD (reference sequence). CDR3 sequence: CAGANKGSGDFDEQFF. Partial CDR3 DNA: TGCGCCGGAGCCAACAAGGGTTCTGGGGACTTCGATGAG.

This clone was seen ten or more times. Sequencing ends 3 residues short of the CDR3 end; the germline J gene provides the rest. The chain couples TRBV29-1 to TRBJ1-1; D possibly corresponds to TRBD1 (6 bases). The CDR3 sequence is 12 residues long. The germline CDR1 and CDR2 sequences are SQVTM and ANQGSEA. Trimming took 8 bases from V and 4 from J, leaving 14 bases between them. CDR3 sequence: CSSTQGRTEAFF. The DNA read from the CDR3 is TGCAGCTCAACACAGGGCCGCACTGAA.

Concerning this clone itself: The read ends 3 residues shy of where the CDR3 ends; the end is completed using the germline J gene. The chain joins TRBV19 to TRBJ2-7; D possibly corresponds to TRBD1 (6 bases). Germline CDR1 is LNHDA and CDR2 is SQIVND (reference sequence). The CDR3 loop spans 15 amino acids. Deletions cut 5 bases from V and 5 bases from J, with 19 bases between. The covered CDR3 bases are TGTGCCAGTAGTTTAAGACAGGCGGCCGGTCACGAG. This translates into CASSLRQAAGHE. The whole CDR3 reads CASSLRQAAGHEQYF.

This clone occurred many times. The CDR3 bases that were read are TGTGCCAGCAGTGAACCGGACAGATACAGCTCCTACAATGAG. It specifies CASSEPDRYSSYNE. The whole CDR3 reads CASSEPDRYSSYNEQFF. This chain joins TRBV2 and TRBJ2-1; D possibly corresponds to TRBD1 (6 bases). The CDR3 end lies 3 residues beyond the end of the read and is filled in from the germline J gene. In germline, CDR1 is SNHLY, CDR2 FYNNEI. The CDR3 has 17 amino acids. The V end was cut by 2 bases, the J end by 0 bases, with 14 bases between.

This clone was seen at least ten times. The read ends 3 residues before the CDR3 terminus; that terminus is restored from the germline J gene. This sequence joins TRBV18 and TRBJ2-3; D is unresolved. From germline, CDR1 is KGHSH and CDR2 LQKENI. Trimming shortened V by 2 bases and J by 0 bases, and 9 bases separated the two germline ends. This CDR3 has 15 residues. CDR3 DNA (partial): TGTGCCAGCTCACCAAGTATCACTAGCACAGATACG. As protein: CASSPSITSTDT. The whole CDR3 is CASSPSITSTDTQYF. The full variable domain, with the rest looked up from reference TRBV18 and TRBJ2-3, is NAGVMQNPRHLVRRRGQEARLRCSPMKGHSHVYWYRQLPEEGLKFMVYLQKENIIDESGMPKERFSAEFPKEGPSILRIQQVVRGDSAAYFCASSPSITSTDTQYFGPGTRLTVL.

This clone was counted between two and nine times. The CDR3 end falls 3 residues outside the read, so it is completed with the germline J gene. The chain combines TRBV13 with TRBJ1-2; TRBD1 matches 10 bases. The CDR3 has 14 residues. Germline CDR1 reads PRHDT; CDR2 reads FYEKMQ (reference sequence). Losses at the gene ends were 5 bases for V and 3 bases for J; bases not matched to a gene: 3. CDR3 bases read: TGTGCCAGCAGCATCGGGACAGGGGACTATGGC. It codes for CASSIGTGDYG. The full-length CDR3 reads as CASSIGTGDYGYTF.

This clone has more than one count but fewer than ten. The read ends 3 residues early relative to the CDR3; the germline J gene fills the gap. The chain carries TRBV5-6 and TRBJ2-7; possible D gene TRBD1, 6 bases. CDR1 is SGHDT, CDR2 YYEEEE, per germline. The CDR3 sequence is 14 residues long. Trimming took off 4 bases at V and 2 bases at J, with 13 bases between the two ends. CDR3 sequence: CASSPLTGTYEQYF. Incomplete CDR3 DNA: TGTGCCAGCAGCCCGTTAACAGGGACCTACGAG.

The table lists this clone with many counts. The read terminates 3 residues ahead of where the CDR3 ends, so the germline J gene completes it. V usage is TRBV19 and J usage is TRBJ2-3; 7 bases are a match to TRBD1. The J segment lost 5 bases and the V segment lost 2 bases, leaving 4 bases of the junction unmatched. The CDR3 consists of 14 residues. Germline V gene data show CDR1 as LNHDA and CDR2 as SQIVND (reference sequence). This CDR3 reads CASSIRDSLDTQYF. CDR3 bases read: TGTGCCAGTAGTATAAGGGACAGTCTAGATACG.

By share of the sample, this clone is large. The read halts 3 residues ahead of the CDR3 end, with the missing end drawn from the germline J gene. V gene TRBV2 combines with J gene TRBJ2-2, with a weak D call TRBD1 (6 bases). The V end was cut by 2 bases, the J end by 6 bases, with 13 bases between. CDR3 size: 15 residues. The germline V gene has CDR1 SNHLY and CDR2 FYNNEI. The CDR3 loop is CASSEPGVGAGELFF. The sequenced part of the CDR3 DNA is TGTGCCAGCAGTGAACCAGGGGTCGGGGCCGGGGAG.

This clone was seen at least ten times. CDR3 in amino acids: CASSQGVSGSPGETQYF. CDR3 DNA, as far as it was read: TGTGCCAGCAGCCAAGGTGTTAGCGGGAGTCCCGGGGAGACC. This rearrangement joins TRBV14 to TRBJ2-5; 9 bases agree with TRBD2. The read terminates 3 residues ahead of where the CDR3 ends, so the germline J gene completes it. Germline assignment: CDR1 SGHDN and CDR2 FVKESK. CDR3 length: 17 amino acids. V lost 1 base and J lost 5; bases outside the gene matches: 11.

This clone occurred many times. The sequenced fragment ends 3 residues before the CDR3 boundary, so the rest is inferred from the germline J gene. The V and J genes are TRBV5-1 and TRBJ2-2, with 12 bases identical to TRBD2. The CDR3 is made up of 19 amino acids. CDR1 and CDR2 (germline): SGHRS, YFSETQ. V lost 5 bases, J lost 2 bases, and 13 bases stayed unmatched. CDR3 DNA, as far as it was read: TGCGCCAGCAGTCCCCGTCCCATACTAGCGGGAGGTAACACCGGGGAG. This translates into CASSPRPILAGGNTGE. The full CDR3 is CASSPRPILAGGNTGELFF.

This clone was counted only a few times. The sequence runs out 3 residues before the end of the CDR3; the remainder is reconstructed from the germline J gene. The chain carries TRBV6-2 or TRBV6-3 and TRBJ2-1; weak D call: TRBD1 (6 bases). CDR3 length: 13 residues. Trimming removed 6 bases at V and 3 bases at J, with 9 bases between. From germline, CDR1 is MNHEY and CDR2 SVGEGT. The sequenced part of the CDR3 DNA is TGTGCCAGCAGAAGGGACAACTACAATGAG. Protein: CASRRDNYNE. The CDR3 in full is CASRRDNYNEQFF.

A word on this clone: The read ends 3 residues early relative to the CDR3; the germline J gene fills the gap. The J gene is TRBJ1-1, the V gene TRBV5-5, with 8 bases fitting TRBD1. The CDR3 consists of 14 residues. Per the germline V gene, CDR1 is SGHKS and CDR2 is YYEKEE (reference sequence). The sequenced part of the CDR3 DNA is TGTGCCAGCAGCTTCCTGGACAGGGACGGCGGA. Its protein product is CASSFLDRDGG. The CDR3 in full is CASSFLDRDGGAFF. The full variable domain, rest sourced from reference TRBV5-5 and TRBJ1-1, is DAGVTQSPTHLIKTRGQQVTLRCSPISGHKSVSWYQQVLGQGPQFIFQYYEKEERGRGNFPDRFSARQFPNYSSELNVNALLLGDSALYLCASSFLDRDGGAFFGQGTRLTVV.